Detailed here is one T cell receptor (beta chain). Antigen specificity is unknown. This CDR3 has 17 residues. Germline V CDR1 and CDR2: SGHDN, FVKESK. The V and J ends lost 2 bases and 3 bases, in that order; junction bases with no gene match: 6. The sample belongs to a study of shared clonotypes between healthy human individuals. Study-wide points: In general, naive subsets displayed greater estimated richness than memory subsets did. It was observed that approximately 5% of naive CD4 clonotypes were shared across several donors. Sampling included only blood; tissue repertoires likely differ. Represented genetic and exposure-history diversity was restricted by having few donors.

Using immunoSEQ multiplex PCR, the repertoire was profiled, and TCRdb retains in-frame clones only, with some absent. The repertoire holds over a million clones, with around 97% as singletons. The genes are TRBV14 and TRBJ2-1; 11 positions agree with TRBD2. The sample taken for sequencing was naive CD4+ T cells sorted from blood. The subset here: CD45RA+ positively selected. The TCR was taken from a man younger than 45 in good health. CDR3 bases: TGTGCCAGCAGCCAACGGGAGGGGACTAGCGGCTACAATGAGCAGTTCTTC. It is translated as CASSQREGTSGYNEQFF. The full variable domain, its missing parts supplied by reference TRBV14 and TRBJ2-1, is EAGVTQFPSHSVIEKGQTVTLRCDPISGHDNLYWYRRVMGKEIKFLLHFVKESKQDESGMPNNRFLAERTGGTYSTLKVQPAELEDSGVYFCASSQREGTSGYNEQFFGPGTRLTVL.